Presented here are 25 T cell receptor beta chains from one specimen sequenced in a study of shared clonotypes between healthy human individuals. Method: immunoSEQ multiplex PCR; TCRdb's copy keeps in-frame clones and lacks some. The sample shows over 850,000 clones, about 84% of them seen only once. The source material was memory CD4+ T cells from PBMCs. Noted subset: CD45RA-negative fraction. All receptors come from a man between 18 and 35 years old in good health. Some clones in this sample may be carry-over from other donors' samples.

V and J are TRBV7-2 and TRBJ2-2; possible D gene TRBD2, 6 bases. Germline V CDR1 and CDR2: SGHTA, FQGNSA. The CDR3 spans 15 residues. V was clipped by 2 bases and J by 10 bases, with 17 bases between them. CDR3 in DNA: TGTGCCAGCAGCTTAACAGCGGGCCTAAACCAGGAGCTGTTTTTT. As protein: CASSLTAGLNQELFF. Using reference TRBV7-2 and TRBJ2-2 for the parts outside the CDR3, the full variable domain is GAGVSQSPSNKVTEKGKDVELRCDPISGHTALYWYRQSLGQGLEFLIYFQGNSAPDKSGLPSDRFSAERTGGSVSTLTIQRTQQEDSAVYLCASSLTAGLNQELFFGEGSRLTVL.

The gene calls are TRBV5-4 and TRBJ2-7, with D tentatively TRBD2 (5 bases). The germline V gene has CDR1 SGHNT and CDR2 YYREEE (reference sequence). Trimming removed 3 bases at V and 6 bases at J, with 22 bases between. CDR3 size: 16 residues. CDR3 in DNA: TGTGCCAGCAGCTGGTCCGTCTTCCGCGCGGACTCCGAGCAGTACTTC. The encoded protein is CASSWSVFRADSEQYF.

This chain uses TRBV15 with TRBJ1-4; no reliable D call. The germline V gene has CDR1 LNHNV and CDR2 YYDKDF (reference sequence). V lost 0 bases and J 0 bases, leaving 8 bases between the germline ends. The CDR3 has 16 amino acids. The CDR3 DNA is TGTGCCACCAGCAGAGATTGGCCTGCAACTAATGAAAAACTGTTTTTT. This sequence encodes CATSRDWPATNEKLFF. The whole variable domain, remainder taken from reference TRBV15 and TRBJ1-4, is DAMVIQNPRYQVTQFGKPVTLSCSQTLNHNVMYWYQQKSSQAPKLLFHYYDKDFNNEADTPDNFQSRRPNTSFCFLDIRSPGLGDTAMYLCATSRDWPATNEKLFFGSGTQLSVL.

This clone was seen more than once but under ten times. CDR3 nucleotide sequence: TGTGCCAGTAGTCTAGCGGGAGGGCCTGTGGAGCAGTACTTC. This gives the protein CASSLAGGPVEQYF. The chain combines TRBV19 with TRBJ2-7, with 12 positions matching TRBD2. V was clipped by 5 bases and J by 7 bases; unmatched bases: 6. CDR1 LNHDA and CDR2 SQIVND come from the germline V gene (reference sequence). The CDR3 consists of 14 residues.

The rearrangement uses TRBV18 and TRBJ2-1; D is ambiguous. The CDR3 is 15 residues long. From germline, CDR1 is KGHSH and CDR2 LQKENI. Deletions cut 3 bases from V and 3 bases from J, with 12 bases between. The CDR3 DNA is TGTGCCAGCTCACCGTTTGGCAGAAACTACAATGAGCAGTTCTTC. It yields the protein CASSPFGRNYNEQFF. The variable domain in full, completed from reference TRBV18 and TRBJ2-1, reads NAGVMQNPRHLVRRRGQEARLRCSPMKGHSHVYWYRQLPEEGLKFMVYLQKENIIDESGMPKERFSAEFPKEGPSILRIQQVVRGDSAAYFCASSPFGRNYNEQFFGPGTRLTVL.

The gene calls are TRBV2 and TRBJ2-5, with a possible D match to TRBD1 (6 bases). The CDR3 has 13 amino acids. The V end lost 5 bases, the J end lost 4 bases, and 11 bases lay between the germline ends. Germline CDR1 and CDR2: SNHLY and FYNNEI. The CDR3 loop reads CASSSDSAETQYF. The CDR3 bases are TGTGCCAGCAGTTCGGACAGTGCAGAGACCCAGTACTTC. The full variable domain, in which reference TRBV2 and TRBJ2-5 provide the parts outside the CDR3, is EPEVTQTPSHQVTQMGQEVILRCVPISNHLYFYWYRQILGQKVEFLVSFYNNEISEKSEIFDDQFSVERPDGSNFTLKIRSTKLEDSAMYFCASSSDSAETQYFGPGTRLLVL.

The chain links TRBV28 to TRBJ1-3; D ambiguous. Germline CDR1 reads MDHEN; CDR2 reads SYDVKM. The CDR3 extends over 14 amino acids. Trimming left V 5 bases short and J 1 base short, with 9 bases between. The CDR3 bases are TGTGCCAGCAGTCCGGGGTTTTCTGGAAACACCATATATTTT. As protein: CASSPGFSGNTIYF.

The CDR3 loop reads CASSSRTGLNTEAFF. CDR3 DNA sequence: TGTGCCAGCAGTTCACGGACAGGGCTGAACACTGAAGCTTTCTTT. The genes are TRBV6-5 and TRBJ1-1, with 8 nucleotides matching TRBD1. V gave up 4 bases and J gave up 0 bases; unmatched junction bases: 4. The CDR3 runs 15 residues. Germline V lookup: CDR1 MNHEY, CDR2 SVGAGI.

The rearrangement joins TRBV11-2 to TRBJ2-1; tentatively, D is TRBD1 or TRBD2 (5 bases each). CDR1 is SGHAT, CDR2 FQNNGV, per germline. Trimming pared 5 bases from V and 4 bases from J, leaving 15 bases between. The CDR3 loop spans 15 amino acids. CDR3 sequence: CASSLGPPAYNEQFF. For the CDR3, the DNA is TGTGCCAGCAGCCTGGGACCGCCGGCTTACAATGAGCAGTTCTTC.

V and J are TRBV6-6 and TRBJ1-5; 7 bases agree with TRBD1. J was trimmed by 7 bases and V by 5 bases; bases with no gene match: 8. The CDR3 has 14 amino acids. Per the germline V gene, CDR1 is MNHNY and CDR2 is SVGAGI (reference sequence). CDR3 protein: CASSLTGPGQPQHF. CDR3 bases: TGTGCCAGCAGTCTGACAGGGCCAGGGCAGCCCCAGCATTTT.

The chain has TRBV6-6 and TRBJ2-2; either TRBD1 or TRBD2 may fit D (5 bases each). Germline V gives CDR1 MNHNY, CDR2 SVGAGI (reference sequence). Trimming took 4 bases from V and 4 from J, leaving 13 bases between them. CDR3 length equals 15 residues. The CDR3 sequence: CASSSGTTSTGELFF. The CDR3 nucleotides are TGTGCCAGCAGTTCCGGGACGACGAGCACCGGGGAGCTGTTTTTT.

The chain recombines TRBV5-4 with TRBJ2-3; D is perhaps TRBD2 (5 bases). Trimming removed 2 bases at V and 1 base at J, with 8 bases between. The CDR3 totals 14 residues. Germline assignment: CDR1 SGHNT and CDR2 YYREEE (reference sequence). The CDR3 region has the DNA TGTGCCAGCAGCTTTATGAGGGGCACAGATACGCAGTATTTT. This gives the protein CASSFMRGTDTQYF.

The chain is built from TRBV4-2 and TRBJ2-3; the match to TRBD2 covers 9 bases. Germline CDR1 LGHNA, CDR2 YNFKEQ. Losses at the gene ends were 2 bases for V and 3 bases for J; bases not matched to a gene: 12. The CDR3 contains 18 residues. The CDR3 DNA sequence: TGTGCCAGCAGCCAACCCGGGGTAGCGGGAGTTATGACAGATACGCAGTATTTT. Its translation is CASSQPGVAGVMTDTQYF.

This clone was counted only a few times. V and J are TRBV18 and TRBJ1-5; D unresolved. The CDR3 runs to 14 residues. The V end lost 1 base, the J end lost 3 bases, and 7 bases lay between the germline ends. Germline assignment: CDR1 KGHSH and CDR2 LQKENI. CDR3 sequence (DNA): TGTGCCAGCTCACCACAGCAGAACAATCAGCCCCAGCATTTT. Its translation is CASSPQQNNQPQHF.

The rearrangement uses TRBV2 and TRBJ2-7; D not resolved. This CDR3 has 13 residues. V was shortened by 1 base and J by 6 bases, with 10 bases between the two germline ends. Germline CDR1 is SNHLY and CDR2 is FYNNEI. The DNA for the CDR3 is TGTGCCAGCAGTGAAGAACCGACTGGCGAGCAGTACTTC. This gives the protein CASSEEPTGEQYF.

The chain joins TRBV5-6 to TRBJ2-1, with D perhaps matching TRBD2 (6 bases). V dropped 2 bases and J dropped 5 bases, with 14 bases sitting between them. This CDR3 is built from 15 residues. Per the germline V gene, CDR1 is SGHDT and CDR2 is YYEEEE. CDR3 residues: CASSLSWGVDNEQFF. The DNA for the CDR3 is TGTGCCAGCAGCTTAAGTTGGGGGGTTGACAATGAGCAGTTCTTC.

This chain links TRBV7-9 with TRBJ2-5, with D unresolved. The DNA end favors TRBJ2-7, so the J call may be wrong. Germline-derived CDR1 and CDR2 are SEHNR and FQNEAQ (reference sequence). This CDR3 is built from 14 residues. The CDR3 DNA reads TGTGCCAGCAGCCCGACGACAAAGACCTACGAGCAGTACTTC. This gives the protein CASSPTTKTYEQYF.

The genes are TRBV2 and TRBJ2-7, with D perhaps matching TRBD2 (5 bases). Deletions cut 4 bases from V and 3 bases from J, with 7 bases between. The CDR3 spans 12 residues. Germline V CDR1 and CDR2: SNHLY, FYNNEI. CDR3 bases: TGTGCCAGCAGTGGAGACTACTACGAGCAGTACTTC. It is translated as CASSGDYYEQYF.

CDR3 sequence: CASRAYLALDYGYTF. DNA of the CDR3: TGTGCCAGTAGGGCCTATCTCGCGTTGGACTATGGCTACACCTTC. The rearrangement uses TRBV19 and TRBJ1-2; no definite D call. Germline V gene sequence: CDR1 LNHDA, CDR2 SQIVND (reference sequence). The V end was cut by 6 bases, the J end by 3 bases, with 17 bases between. The length of the CDR3 is 15 residues.

This clone was picked up one time. CDR3 sequence (DNA): TGTGCCAGCAGTTACACAGGGTCCGGGGCCAACGTCCTGACTTTC. This translates into CASSYTGSGANVLTF. The J gene is TRBJ2-6, the V gene TRBV6-5; TRBD1 is a possible D gene (6 bases). Trimming removed 2 bases at V and 4 bases at J, with 9 bases between. Germline CDR1 and CDR2: MNHEY and SVGAGI. The CDR3 is made up of 15 amino acids.

The V call is TRBV2, the J call TRBJ2-1, with D hard to call. Trimming removed 6 bases from V and 4 bases from J, with 13 bases in between. This CDR3 region has 14 residues. Germline V gene sequence: CDR1 SNHLY, CDR2 FYNNEI. CDR3 bases: TGTGCCAGCAGAACCGATGGACGGTACAATGAGCAGTTCTTC. Protein sequence: CASRTDGRYNEQFF.

Regarding this clone: Possible read error: a much larger clone is one base away. At the DNA level, this CDR3 is encoded by other sequences in the same sample as well. The CDR3 region is CSAIEIAKNIQYF. Here the CDR3 DNA reads TGCAGCGCCATCGAGATAGCCAAAAACATTCAGTATTTC. The chain couples TRBV29-1 to TRBJ2-4; unclear D gene. Per the germline V gene, CDR1 is SQVTM and CDR2 is ANQGSEA. This CDR3 spans 13 amino acids.

The chain combines TRBV5-1 with TRBJ2-5; TRBD1 agrees at 7 bases. Germline-derived CDR1 and CDR2 are SGHRS and YFSETQ. This CDR3 spans 14 amino acids. V was clipped by 0 bases and J by 6 bases; unmatched bases: 5. DNA of the CDR3: TGCGCCAGCAGCTTGGCCCAGGGGGTACAGACCCAGTACTTC. Its translation: CASSLAQGVQTQYF.

There are a few counts of this clone. This sequence joins TRBV28 and TRBJ1-2; no clear D gene. Trimming shortened V by 2 bases and J by 2 bases, and 9 bases separated the two germline ends. The V gene's germline CDR1 is MDHEN and CDR2 SYDVKM. The CDR3 runs to 14 residues. In DNA, the CDR3 is TGTGCCAGCAGTTTAACTGCAGTCAACTATGGCTACACCTTC. It encodes CASSLTAVNYGYTF.

The rearrangement links TRBV4-2 to TRBJ1-4, with 7 bases aligning to TRBD1. CDR1 is LGHNA and CDR2 is YNFKEQ in the germline V gene. The CDR3 contains 17 residues. The V gene end was trimmed by 1 base and the J gene end by 2 bases; junction bases not matched to a gene: 7. The CDR3 spells CASSQAGSTGTNEKLFF. The CDR3 DNA follows: TGTGCCAGCAGCCAAGCTGGGTCGACAGGGACTAATGAAAAACTGTTTTTT.